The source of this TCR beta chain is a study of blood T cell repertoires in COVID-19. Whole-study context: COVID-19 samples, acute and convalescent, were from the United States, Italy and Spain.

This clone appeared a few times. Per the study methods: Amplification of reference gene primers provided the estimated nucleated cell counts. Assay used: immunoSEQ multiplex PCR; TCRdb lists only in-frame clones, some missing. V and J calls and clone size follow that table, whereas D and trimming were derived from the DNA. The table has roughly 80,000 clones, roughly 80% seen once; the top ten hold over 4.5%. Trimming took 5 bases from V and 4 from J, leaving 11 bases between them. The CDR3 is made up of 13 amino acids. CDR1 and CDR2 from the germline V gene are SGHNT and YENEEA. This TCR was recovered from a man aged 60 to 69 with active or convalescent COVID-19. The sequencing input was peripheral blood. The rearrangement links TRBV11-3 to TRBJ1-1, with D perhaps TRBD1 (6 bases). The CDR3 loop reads CASSRIRGTEAFF. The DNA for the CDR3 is TGTGCCAGCAGCCGGATCAGGGGCACTGAAGCTTTCTTT.